Presented here are 5 T cell receptor beta chains from one specimen sequenced in a study of blood T cells in healthy people across ages. Then a second PCR, running about 6 to 12 cycles, was carried out with a sample-barcoded 5' primer and a J-beta primer mix. TCRdb used MiXCR to reprocess the 5' RACE reads, holding one entry per CDR3 protein. The table has 1.5 million to 2 million distinct CDR3 sequences, around 42% seen once. The sample was blood. The receptors derive from a human donor in good health.

For the CDR3, the DNA is TGCAGCGGGGGACAGGGGGGGTACGAGCAGTACTTC. It translates to CSGGQGGYEQYF. The chain links TRBV29-1 to TRBJ2-7, with 11 bases that match TRBD1. The CDR3 totals 12 residues. The trim removed 7 bases at V and 4 bases at J, leaving 3 bases unmatched. Germline V gene lookup returns CDR1 SQVTM and CDR2 ANQGSEA.

The chain carries TRBV4-2 and TRBJ2-4; no definite D call. The J call is uncertain, as TRBJ2-7 better fits the DNA end. Germline CDR1 LGHNA, CDR2 YNFKEQ. CDR3 length: 15 residues. The CDR3 here is CASSQVGQELAEQYF. The DNA of the CDR3 is TGTGCCAGCAGCCAAGTTGGGCAGGAACTTGCCGAGCAGTACTTC.

The CDR3 DNA is TGTGCCAGCAGTTTGGAGCGACAGCCTTTGACAGATACGCAGTATTTT. This sequence encodes CASSLERQPLTDTQYF. The chain carries TRBV12-3 or TRBV12-4 and TRBJ2-3, with D tentatively TRBD1 (5 bases). Deletions cut 3 bases from V and 3 bases from J, with 16 bases between. The CDR3 runs to 16 residues.

V gene TRBV29-1 combines with J gene TRBJ2-7; maybe TRBD1 (5 bases). The V and J ends lost 4 bases and 1 base respectively, with 11 bases between them. From germline, CDR1 is SQVTM and CDR2 ANQGSEA. The CDR3 spans 13 residues. The DNA of the CDR3 is TGCAGCGTTGGTTCGGACAAGTCCTACGAGCAGTACTTC. Amino acid sequence: CSVGSDKSYEQYF.

Concerning this clonotype itself: Sequence at one end of the junction differs from germline and may be a read error. This chain uses TRBV6-5 with TRBJ2-7; D possibly corresponds to TRBD1 (6 bases). Per the germline V gene, CDR1 is MNHEY and CDR2 is SVGAGI. The CDR3 runs 16 residues. The CDR3 DNA reads TGTACCAGCAGTTACTCTACAGGGTCTACCTCCTACGAGCAGTACTTC. Translation gives CTSSYSTGSTSYEQYF.